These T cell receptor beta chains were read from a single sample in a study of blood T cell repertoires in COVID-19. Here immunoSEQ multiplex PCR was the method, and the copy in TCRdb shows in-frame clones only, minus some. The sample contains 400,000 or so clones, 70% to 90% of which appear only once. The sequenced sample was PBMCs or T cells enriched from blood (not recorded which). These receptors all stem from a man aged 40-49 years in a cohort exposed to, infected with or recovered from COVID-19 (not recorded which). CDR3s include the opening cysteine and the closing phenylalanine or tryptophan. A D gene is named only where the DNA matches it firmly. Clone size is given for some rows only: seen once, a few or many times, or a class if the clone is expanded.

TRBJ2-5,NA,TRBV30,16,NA,TGTGCCTGGAGCGTCACCGGTACTATACCCTCAGAGACCCAGTACTTC,CAWSVTGTIPSETQYF
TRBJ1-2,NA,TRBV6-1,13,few,TGTGCCAGCAGTGAGGGGCAGTTGTATGGCTACACCTTC,CASSEGQLYGYTF
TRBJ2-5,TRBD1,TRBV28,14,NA,TGTGCCAGCACCACCACAAGGGGGCCGGAGACCCAGTACTTC,CASTTTRGPETQYF
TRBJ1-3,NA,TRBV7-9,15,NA,TGTGCCAGCAGCTTAGAAGCGGGGGCGGCAAACACCATATATTTT,CASSLEAGAANTIYF
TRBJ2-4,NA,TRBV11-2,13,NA,TGTGCCAGCAGCTTAGACGGGGTGAACATTCAGTACTTC,CASSLDGVNIQYF
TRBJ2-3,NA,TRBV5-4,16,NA,TGTGCCAGCAGCTCGGGAACGAACAGGGCCACAGATACGCAGTATTTT,CASSSGTNRATDTQYF
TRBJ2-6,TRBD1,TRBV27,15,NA,TGTGCCAGCAGTTTAAGGGGGCCTGGGGCCAACGTCCTGACTTTC,CASSLRGPGANVLTF
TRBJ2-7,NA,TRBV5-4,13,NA,TGTGCCAGCAGCTTTTGGAGCTCCTACGAGCAGTACTTC,CASSFWSSYEQYF
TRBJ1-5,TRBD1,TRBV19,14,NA,TGTGCCAGTAGTATGGGACAGGGCAATCAGCCCCAGCATTTT,CASSMGQGNQPQHF
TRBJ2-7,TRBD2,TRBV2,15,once,TGTGCCAGCACTGAGACTAGCGGGGGAGCCTACGAGCAGTACTTC,CASTETSGGAYEQYF
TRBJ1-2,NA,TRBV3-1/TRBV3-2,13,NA,TGTGCCAGCAGCCAGAGGGGAGGGTCTGGCTACACCTTC,CASSQRGGSGYTF
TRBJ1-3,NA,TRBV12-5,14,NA,TGTGCTAGTGGAGGGACACTGGGTGGAAACACCATATATTTT,CASGGTLGGNTIYF
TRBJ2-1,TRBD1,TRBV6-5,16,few,TGTGCCAGCAGTTACTCGACTTGGGACAGGTACAATGAGCAGTTCTTC,CASSYSTWDRYNEQFF
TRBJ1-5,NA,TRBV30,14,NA,TGTGCCTGGAGTTCCTACAGCCACAATCAGCCCCAGCATTTT,CAWSSYSHNQPQHF
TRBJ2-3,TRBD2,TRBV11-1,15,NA,TGTGCCAGCAGGGCGACTAGCGGGACCTCAGATACGCAGTATTTT,CASRATSGTSDTQYF
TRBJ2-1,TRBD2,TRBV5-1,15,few,TGCGCCAGCAGCGTAACTAGCGGACCTTACAATGAGCAGTTCTTC,CASSVTSGPYNEQFF
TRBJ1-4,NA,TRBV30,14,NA,TGTGCCTGGAGTGCACAGATAACTAATGAAAAACTGTTTTTT,CAWSAQITNEKLFF
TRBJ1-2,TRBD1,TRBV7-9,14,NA,TGTGCCAGCAGCGCGGGCCAGGGGGGCGGGGGCTACACCTTC,CASSAGQGGGGYTF
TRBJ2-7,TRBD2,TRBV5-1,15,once,TGCGCCAGCAGCTTGGTAGCGGGAGTTTTTTACGAGCAGTACTTC,CASSLVAGVFYEQYF
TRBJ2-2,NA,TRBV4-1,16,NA,TGCGCCAGCAGCCAAGATACGGGTCGCAACACCGGGGAGCTGTTTTTT,CASSQDTGRNTGELFF
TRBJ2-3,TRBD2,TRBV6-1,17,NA,TGTGCCAGCAGTGAAGCTTTGCGGGAGGGCCCTCCAGATACGCAGTATTTT,CASSEALREGPPDTQYF
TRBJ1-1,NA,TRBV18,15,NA,TGTGCCAGCTCATCTGCGATGGGGGGGAACACTGAAGCTTTCTTT,CASSSAMGGNTEAFF
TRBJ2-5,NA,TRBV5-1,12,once,TGCGCCAGCAGCTTGTCTGAGGAGACCCAGTACTTC,CASSLSEETQYF
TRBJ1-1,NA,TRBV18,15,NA,TGTGCCAGCTCACCCGGACTAGGACGGAACACTGAAGCTTTCTTT,CASSPGLGRNTEAFF
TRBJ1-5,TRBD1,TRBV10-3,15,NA,TGTGCCACACAACCCGCGACAGGGGACAATCAGCCCCAGCATTTT,CATQPATGDNQPQHF
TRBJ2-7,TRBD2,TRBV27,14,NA,TGTGCCAGCAGCCTTAGCGGGACCGGCTACGAGCAGTACTTC,CASSLSGTGYEQYF
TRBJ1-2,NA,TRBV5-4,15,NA,TGTGCCAGCAGCTTGGACAGGGATGGGGACTATGGCTACACCTTC,CASSLDRDGDYGYTF
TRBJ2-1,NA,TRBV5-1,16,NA,TGCGCCAGCAGCCCTTCGGGGGAGAGGGCCGGTTATGAGCAGTTCTTC,CASSPSGERAGYEQFF
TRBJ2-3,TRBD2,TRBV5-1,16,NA,TGCGCCAGCAGCTTGGAGGGACTAGCGGGATGGGATACGCAGTATTTT,CASSLEGLAGWDTQYF
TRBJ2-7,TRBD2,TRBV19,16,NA,TGTGCCAGTAGTATAGAAATCGGACTAGGTGTCTACGAGCAGTACTTC,CASSIEIGLGVYEQYF
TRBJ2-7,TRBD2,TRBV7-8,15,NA,TGTGCCAGCAGCTTCATGACTAGCGGGAGTTCCGAGCAGTACTTC,CASSFMTSGSSEQYF
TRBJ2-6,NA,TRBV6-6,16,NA,TGTGCCAGCAGTTACCCTACAGAGTCTGGGGCCAACGTCCTGACTTTC,CASSYPTESGANVLTF
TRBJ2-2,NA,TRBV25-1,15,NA,TGTGCCAGCAGTGACAGGGTTTTTGGGACCGGGGAGCTGTTTTTT,CASSDRVFGTGELFF
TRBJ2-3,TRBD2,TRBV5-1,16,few,TGCGCCAGCAGCTTAGGGACTAGCGGGAGCACAGATACGCAGTATTTT,CASSLGTSGSTDTQYF
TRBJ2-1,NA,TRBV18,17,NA,TGTGCCAGCTCACCGCGGCTAACGGGAGCGGGTTACAATGAGCAGTTCTTC,CASSPRLTGAGYNEQFF
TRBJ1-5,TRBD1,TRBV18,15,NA,TGTGCCAGCTCCCGTGAGACAGGGGGCATGTGGCCCCAGCATTTT,CASSRETGGMWPQHF
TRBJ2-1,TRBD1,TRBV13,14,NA,TGTGCCAGCAGCCCTAGGACAGGGCTAAATGAGCAGTTCTTC,CASSPRTGLNEQFF
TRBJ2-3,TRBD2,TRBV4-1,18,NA,TGCGCCAGCAGCCCGCATAAACTAGCGGGTATCGGTACAGATACGCAGTATTTT,CASSPHKLAGIGTDTQYF
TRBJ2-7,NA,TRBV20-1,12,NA,TGCAGTGCCAGTCGAGGGGGCTACGAGCAGTACTTC,CSASRGGYEQYF
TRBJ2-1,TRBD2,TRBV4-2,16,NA,TGTGCCAGCAGCTCAACCCTAGCGGGGAGCTACAATGAGCAGTTCTTC,CASSSTLAGSYNEQFF
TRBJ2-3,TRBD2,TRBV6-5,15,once,TGTGCCAGCCGGGACAAGCTAGCGGGAGATCATACGCAGTATTTT,CASRDKLAGDHTQYF
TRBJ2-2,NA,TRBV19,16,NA,TGTGCCAGTTCCCAGAAGCTCGGGACGGGAGCCGGGGAGCTGTTTTTT,CASSQKLGTGAGELFF
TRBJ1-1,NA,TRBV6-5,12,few,TGTGCCACCAATACAGGGAGCACTGAAGCTTTCTTT,CATNTGSTEAFF
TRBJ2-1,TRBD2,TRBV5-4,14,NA,TGTGCCAGCAGCTTGGATTGGGGGGGCAATGAGCAGTTCTTC,CASSLDWGGNEQFF
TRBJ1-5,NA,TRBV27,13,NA,TGTGCCAGCAGGACTTATAGCAATCAGCCCCAGCATTTT,CASRTYSNQPQHF
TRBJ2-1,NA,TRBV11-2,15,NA,TGTGCCAGCAGCTTTGGTTCCGGGAGAGTCAATGAGCAGTTCTTC,CASSFGSGRVNEQFF
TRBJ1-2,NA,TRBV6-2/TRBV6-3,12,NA,TGTGCCAGCAGTTACTCGCTTCGGGGCTACACCTTC,CASSYSLRGYTF
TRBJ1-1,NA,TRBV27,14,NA,TGTGCCAGCAGTCCCCTTCGATACAGGAACGAAGCTTTCTTT,CASSPLRYRNEAFF
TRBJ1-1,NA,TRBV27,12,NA,TGTGCCAGCAGACGGGGGAACACTGAAGCTTTCTTT,CASRRGNTEAFF
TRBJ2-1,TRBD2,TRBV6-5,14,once,TGTGCCAGCAGGCTAGCGGGAGGCACCAATGAGCAGTTCTTC,CASRLAGGTNEQFF
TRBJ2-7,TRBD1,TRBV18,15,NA,TGTGCCAGCTCAACAATAGGGACAGGACACTACGAGCAGTACTTC,CASSTIGTGHYEQYF
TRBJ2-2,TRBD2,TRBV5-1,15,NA,TGCGCCAGCAGCTTTGGTAGCGGGACCACCGGGGAGCTGTTTTTT,CASSFGSGTTGELFF
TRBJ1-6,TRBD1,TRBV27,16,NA,TGTGCCAGCAGCACCGGGACAGCAAGACGGGATTCACCCCTCCACTTT,CASSTGTARRDSPLHF
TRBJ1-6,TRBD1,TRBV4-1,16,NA,TGCGCCAGCAGCCAATGGGACAGGGTGTTTGATTCACCCCTCCACTTT,CASSQWDRVFDSPLHF
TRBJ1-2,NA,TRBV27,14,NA,TGTGCCAGCAGTCCCCTTCTCGGGAGGGGAGGCTACACCTTC,CASSPLLGRGGYTF
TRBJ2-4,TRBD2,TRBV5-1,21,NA,TGCGCCAGCAGCCCTCTGGCCGGTCTAGCGGGAGTTGTGGAAGCCAAAAACATTCAGTACTTC,CASSPLAGLAGVVEAKNIQYF
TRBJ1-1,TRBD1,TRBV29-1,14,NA,TGCAGCGTTGATTGGGACAGGGGTGGCACTGAAGCTTTCTTT,CSVDWDRGGTEAFF
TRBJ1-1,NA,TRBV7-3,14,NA,TGTGCCAGCAGCCCGACCAGGGGTAGCACTGAAGCTTTCTTT,CASSPTRGSTEAFF